This TCR beta chain was captured in a study of cytomegalovirus exposure and HLA in healthy donors (dated 2017 in TCRdb). At the level of the whole study: An earlier analysis of approximately 590 of the donors reported 250 to 300 Gb of sequence data and some 120 million unique TCR beta sequences from 150 million to 200 million T cells. An early release that covered fewer than 750 HLA-typed donors contained approximately 300 gigabases of sequencing data and tens of millions of unique TCR sequences. Among the roughly 410 genotyped donors, around 81% belonged to the genetic ancestry cluster associated with self-reported Caucasian donors. The study aimed to test whether cataloging public T cell receptors could reveal signatures of past pathogen exposure. The T cell repertoires of under 700 subjects were profiled by immunosequencing and related to cytomegalovirus serostatus. Besides the first cohort of hundreds of subjects, a separate validation cohort made up of 120 different subjects was used. High-throughput TCR immunosequencing, statistical association of individual TCRs with disease status, and machine learning were combined to predict cytomegalovirus infection status. To study patterns of TCR occurrence, a later analysis re-analyzed previously published TCR beta repertoires from 666 donors and added high-resolution HLA genotyping. Rather than using new phenotypic data, the later analysis identified candidate immune exposures from TCR beta sequences and from how often those sequences occurred across donors. An earlier analysis of several hundred of the donors applied high-throughput TCR beta sequencing to assess whether each TCR beta V gene segment acted as functional or pseudogenic. Donor age, sex, ethnicity and CMV serostatus were compiled alongside the repertoire data. A later genetic analysis used genome-wide SNP genotypes for about three fifths of the 666 donors, treating that subset as a discovery cohort. All discovery cohort repertoires had been generated using a single sequencing platform. HLA typing included class I and class II loci at four-digit resolution. Typing coverage differed by locus: A, B, C, DRB1 and DQB1 were typed in roughly 629-630 donors, DQA1 in 500 to 550, DPA1 in some 570, and DPB1 in just under 480. Four or five DR-DQ haplotypes were handled as single units for association and clustering because linkage in the cohort was strong. On average, about 200,000 unique TCR beta nucleotide sequences were sequenced per donor among some 430 genotyped donors of the cohort, with roughly a sixth of those sequences being non-productive. The paper's findings and limits, for the study overall: Roughly uniform sequencing depth across donors was assumed in presence/absence analyses, although this assumption may not hold. Because the 87-base-pair reads could not distinguish some IMGT-functional V segments, including TRBV6-2 and TRBV6-3, those segments were excluded. A further reported finding was that TCR beta sequences accurately predicted the HLA-A and HLA-B alleles for most subjects in the first cohort. The authors suggested that the approach could potentially be generalized to other disease states and immunological phenotypes. The only immune exposure information available for the cohort was CMV serostatus. Specific HLA alleles were associated with over 15,000 TCR beta sequences at a false discovery rate of 0.05 in a later analysis. An association between a missense DCLRE1C variant and V-gene and J-gene trimming of TCR beta chains was found in a later genetic analysis and replicated in an independent cohort. Because some donors lacked HLA typing at each locus, the association tests relied only on the typed subset. Most CMV-associated TCR beta chains appeared to be HLA-restricted in a later analysis, and the HLA associations seemed to be driven largely by CMV exposure. In this cohort, only TCR beta chains were sequenced, and detectable features were limited by the absence of alpha or paired-chain data. Linkage disequilibrium might explain the correlated functional status among segregating V segments, but an unknown experimental factor could not be excluded. According to a later analysis, parvovirus B19, influenza, CMV and Epstein-Barr virus appeared linked to several top co-occurrence clusters. A later genetic analysis reported fewer N-insertions in productive TCRs among donors in an Asian-associated ancestry cluster than the approximately 700-donor mean. Because counts were too low, roughly 16 rarely observed V segments, including chromosome 9 orphons, were excluded from the earlier analysis of roughly 580 of the donors. A later analysis found that HLA-associated TCR beta chains were more clonally expanded and had lower generation probabilities than equally common non-associated chains. In an earlier analysis of 450 to 750 of the donors, most TCR beta V segments appeared in productive rearrangements about 87% or about 30% of the time, broadly matching IMGT annotations. Most TCR sequences were observed very rarely across donors, whereas some public TCRs were present in many individuals. The sequencing pipeline was judged likely to have produced a cluster of highly shared sequence variants as a technical artifact. Three of the identified cytomegalovirus-associated TCR beta chains were confirmed in vitro to be specific for cytomegalovirus antigens. Cytomegalovirus status was reported to be diagnosed by the classifier with high specificity and sensitivity in both the original and validation cohorts. A later analysis found that TCR association rates varied across HLA loci, with DRB1 alleles showing the most associated TCRs and HLA-C alleles the fewest. The study listed 150 to 200 TCR beta chains as associated with cytomegalovirus. Assigning TCR associations to individual alleles was difficult when HLA alleles, especially DR and DQ, strongly co-occurred.

Comments on this clone: Its antigen has not been determined. Per-nucleotide qualities are absent, and no much larger clonotype sits a single base away.

To prepare the library, the immunoSEQ multiplex PCR assay was applied. The multiplex PCR relied on a mix of 60 forward primers for TCR Vbeta segments and 13 reverse primers for TCR Jbeta segments. A multiplex PCR assay on genomic DNA amplified the CDR3 region of rearranged TCR beta genes. The amplified TCR beta libraries were sequenced on the Illumina HiSeq System as 87-base-pair reads. The paper's data handling went like this. A later analysis counted some 80 million unique TCR beta chains across the roughly 700 repertoires, and some 11 million of these chains were shared by at least two donors. Raw reads were error-corrected and collapsed into unique sequences by a nearest-neighbor algorithm in which closely related sequences were merged to remove PCR and sequencing errors. V, D and J gene segments were assigned by aligning CDR3 sequences to IMGT reference sequences. Each retained sequence needed at least a six-nucleotide match to both a V gene segment and a J gene segment. A rearrangement counted as productive if the CDR3 had no stop codons and remained in frame with V and J, and every other rearrangement counted as non-productive. CDR3 was defined according to IMGT convention as the region running from the second conserved V-encoded cysteine to the conserved J-encoded phenylalanine. The earlier analysis of a few hundred of the donors excluded sequences that lacked an unambiguous match to a single V gene segment. In an earlier analysis of more than 500 of the donors, a V segment was called functional when productive rearrangements were above 56.7%, and segregating when the standard deviation between donors exceeded 5%. A statistical classification framework was built to diagnose cytomegalovirus status from the catalog of TCR beta chain sequences. In a later analysis, TCR nucleotide sequences were compared against IMGT/GENE-DB human TR gene sequences so that V and J genes could be assigned. A later analysis assigned CDR3 sequences and most-parsimonious VDJ recombination scenarios with the TCRdist pipeline. In a later analysis, every TCR beta chain was defined by the combination of its CDR3 amino acid sequence and its V-gene family, and reads without a unique V-gene family were dropped. A later analysis removed several hundred highly shared, low-generation-probability nucleotide sequences to deal with suspected cross-contamination and a sequencing artifact. In a later analysis, a clonal expansion index was calculated for each public chain from normalized within-repertoire ranks of inferred template counts. In a later analysis, generation probabilities were computed with a VDJ recombination model fitted to out-of-frame rearrangements, and the resulting probabilities were checked against IGoR. A later analysis scored TCR-TCR, TCR-HLA and TCR-CMV co-occurrence with hypergeometric tests, applying a repertoire-size bias correction to TCR pairs. A later analysis estimated false discovery rates by permuting HLA or CMV assignments 20 times. In a later analysis, co-occurring TCRs were grouped with DBSCAN, and TCRdist sequence similarity was added when clustering was performed within HLA-allele-positive subsets. Repertoires with fewer than 30,000 or more than 120,000 public chains were left out of co-occurrence clustering, as were four to six repertoires with anomalous nucleotide sharing. TCRdb mirrors the immuneACCESS table, restricted to in-frame sequences. Some clones are absent from its copies; in checked studies, under half trace to an unresolved V gene, and the reason for the others is unknown. The DNA was the basis for D and trimming; V, J and clone size are from that table. This sample lists approximately 110,000 clones; roughly two thirds were detected once. The ten largest account for approximately 8.4% of the sample.

The cohort was made up of approximately 670 healthy bone marrow donors. At the time of sampling, all cohort members were nominally healthy, though unrecorded immune exposures were likely present. The donor tested CMV seronegative and was one of the 352 seronegative cohort members. Each donor provided a peripheral blood sample, and peripheral blood mononuclear cells were used for TCR beta sequencing. Genomic DNA was extracted from the blood cell samples with the Qiagen DNeasy Blood Extraction Kit. Its CDR3 holds 18 amino acids, cysteine through phenylalanine. The DNA shown is the 54-base CDR3, in frame from base 1. CDR1 and CDR2, per the germline V gene, are SGHVS and FNYEAQ. V trim: 1 base; J trim: 2 bases; unmatched bases: 12.

The sequenced sample was PBMCs. The source of this sequence is a middle-aged man in good health and CMV-seronegative. Recombination connected TRBV7-6 to TRBJ2-3, and 7 bases in between align with TRBD1. The nucleotide sequence is TGTGCCAGCAGCTTAGACAGGGGCGAAACGACCTACACAGATACGCAGTATTTT. Its protein reads: CASSLDRGETTYTDTQYF.